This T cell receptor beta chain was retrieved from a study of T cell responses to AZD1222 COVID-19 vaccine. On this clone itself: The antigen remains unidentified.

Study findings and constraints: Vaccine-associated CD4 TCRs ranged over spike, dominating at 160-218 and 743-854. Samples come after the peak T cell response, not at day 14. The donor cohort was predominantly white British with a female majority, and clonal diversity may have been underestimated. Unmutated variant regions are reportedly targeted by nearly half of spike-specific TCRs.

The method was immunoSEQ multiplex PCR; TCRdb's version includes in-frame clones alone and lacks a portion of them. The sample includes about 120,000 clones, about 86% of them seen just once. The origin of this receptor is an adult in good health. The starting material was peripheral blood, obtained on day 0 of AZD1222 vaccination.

CDR3 amino acids: CASSPQGEYYYGYTF. In nucleotides, the CDR3 is TGCGCCAGCAGCCCACAGGGGGAGTATTACTATGGCTACACCTTC. The V and J genes are TRBV5-1 and TRBJ1-2; 8 positions match TRBD1. This CDR3 has 15 residues. V shed 4 bases and J 3 bases; nucleotides not matched to a gene: 8. CDR1 SGHRS and CDR2 YFSETQ come from the germline V gene.